One and the same sample provided the 3 T cell receptor beta chains below, sequenced in a study of blood T cell repertoires in COVID-19. The data were produced by immunoSEQ multiplex PCR, yet TCRdb's version contains in-frame clones alone and is incomplete. The sample holds around 46,000 clones, 80% to 90% seen once. Sequencing was done on a sample of peripheral blood. Receptor source: a human donor in a cohort sampled during active COVID-19. The donor label of this sample is uncertain.

The CDR3 nucleotides read TGTGCCACCAGCAGAGAATTAAGAATTCTGGGGGACAGCGTACAAGCTTTCTTT. Its translation: CATSRELRILGDSVQAFF. V gene TRBV15 combines with J gene TRBJ1-1, with TRBD1 identical over 7 bases. Germline values: CDR1 LNHNV, CDR2 YYDKDF (reference sequence). V lost 0 bases, J lost 9 bases, and 19 bases stayed unmatched. This CDR3 spans 18 amino acids.

CDR3 sequence (DNA): TGTGCCAGCAGCCTCAGGGCCAGCCAAAACTATGGCTACACCTTC. Its protein product is CASSLRASQNYGYTF. V is TRBV4-2 and J is TRBJ1-2, with D perhaps TRBD1 (5 bases). The CDR3 totals 15 residues. Germline loops: CDR1 LGHNA, CDR2 YNFKEQ. V shed 4 bases and J shed 2 bases, with 14 bases lying between them.

The gene calls are TRBV7-2 and TRBJ2-2; 7 nucleotides line up with TRBD1. CDR3 length equals 15 residues. Germline V gene lookup returns CDR1 SGHTA and CDR2 FQGNSA. V was pared by 7 bases and J by 8 bases, with 13 bases of the junction left unmatched. The CDR3 loop reads CASNLLGQGVGELFF. CDR3 coding DNA: TGTGCCAGCAACCTCCTTGGTCAGGGGGTAGGGGAGCTGTTTTTT.